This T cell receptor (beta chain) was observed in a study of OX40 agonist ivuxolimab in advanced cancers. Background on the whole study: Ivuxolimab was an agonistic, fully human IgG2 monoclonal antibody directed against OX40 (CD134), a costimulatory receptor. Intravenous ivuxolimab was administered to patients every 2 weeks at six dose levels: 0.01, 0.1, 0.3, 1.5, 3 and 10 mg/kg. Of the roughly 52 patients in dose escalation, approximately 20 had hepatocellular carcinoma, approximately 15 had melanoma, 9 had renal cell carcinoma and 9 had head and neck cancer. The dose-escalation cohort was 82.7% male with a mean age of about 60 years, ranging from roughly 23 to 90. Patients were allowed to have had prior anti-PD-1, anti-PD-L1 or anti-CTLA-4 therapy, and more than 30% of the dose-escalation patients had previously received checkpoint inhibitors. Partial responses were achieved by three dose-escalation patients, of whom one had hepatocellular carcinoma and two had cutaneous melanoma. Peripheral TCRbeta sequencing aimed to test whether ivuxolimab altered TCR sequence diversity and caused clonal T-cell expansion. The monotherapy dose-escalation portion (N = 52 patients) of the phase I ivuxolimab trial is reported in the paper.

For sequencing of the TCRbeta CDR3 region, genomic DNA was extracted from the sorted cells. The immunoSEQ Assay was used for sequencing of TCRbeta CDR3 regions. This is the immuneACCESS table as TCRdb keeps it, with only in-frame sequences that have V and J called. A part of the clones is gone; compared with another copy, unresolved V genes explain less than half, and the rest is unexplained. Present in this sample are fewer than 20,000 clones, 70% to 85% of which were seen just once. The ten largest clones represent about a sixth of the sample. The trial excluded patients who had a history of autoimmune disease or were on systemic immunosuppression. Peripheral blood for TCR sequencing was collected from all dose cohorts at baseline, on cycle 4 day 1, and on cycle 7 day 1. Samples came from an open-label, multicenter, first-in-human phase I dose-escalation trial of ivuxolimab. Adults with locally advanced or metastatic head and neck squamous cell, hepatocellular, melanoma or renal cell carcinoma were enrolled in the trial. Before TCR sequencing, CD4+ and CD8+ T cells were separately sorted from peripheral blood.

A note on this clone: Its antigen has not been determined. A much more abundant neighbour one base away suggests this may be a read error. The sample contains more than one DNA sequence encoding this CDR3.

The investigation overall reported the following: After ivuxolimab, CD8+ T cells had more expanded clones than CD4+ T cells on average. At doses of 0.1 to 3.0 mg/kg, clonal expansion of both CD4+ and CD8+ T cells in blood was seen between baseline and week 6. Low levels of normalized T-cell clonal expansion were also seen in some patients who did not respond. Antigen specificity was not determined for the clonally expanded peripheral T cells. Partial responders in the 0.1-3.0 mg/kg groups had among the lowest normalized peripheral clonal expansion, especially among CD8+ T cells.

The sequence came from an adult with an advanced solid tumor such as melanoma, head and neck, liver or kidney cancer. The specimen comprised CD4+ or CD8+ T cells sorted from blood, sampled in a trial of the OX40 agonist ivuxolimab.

The CDR3 corresponds to CASSLQGPNTGELFF. The base sequence is TGTGCCAGCAGTTTACAGGGACCGAACACCGGGGAGCTGTTTTTT. The chain is made from TRBV7-8 and TRBJ2-2; the D region possibly corresponds to TRBD1 (6 bases align). Deletion took 6 bases off V and 0 bases off J, with a span of 11 bases between the germline ends. Taken from the germline V gene, the CDR1 and CDR2 loops are SGHVS and FQNEAQ. The CDR3 runs 15 amino acids, cysteine and phenylalanine included. Only the CDR3 DNA is retained, 45 bases long and in frame from the first base.